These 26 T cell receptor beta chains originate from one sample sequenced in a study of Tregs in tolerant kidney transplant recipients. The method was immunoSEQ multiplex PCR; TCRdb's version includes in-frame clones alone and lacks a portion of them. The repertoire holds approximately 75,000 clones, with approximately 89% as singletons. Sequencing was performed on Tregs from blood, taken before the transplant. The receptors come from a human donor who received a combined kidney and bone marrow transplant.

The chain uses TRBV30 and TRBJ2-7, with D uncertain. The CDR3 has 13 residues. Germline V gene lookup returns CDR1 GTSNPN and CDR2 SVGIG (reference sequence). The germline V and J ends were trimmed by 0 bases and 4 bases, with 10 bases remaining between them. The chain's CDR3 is CAWSVLPAYEQYF. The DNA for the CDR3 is TGTGCCTGGAGTGTACTCCCCGCGTACGAGCAGTACTTC. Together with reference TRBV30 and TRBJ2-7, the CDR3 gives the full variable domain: SQTIHQWPATLVQPVGSPLSLECTVEGTSNPNLYWYRQAAGRGLQLLFYSVGIGQISSEVPQNLSASRPQDRQFILSSKKLLLSDSGFYLCAWSVLPAYEQYFGPGTRLTVT.

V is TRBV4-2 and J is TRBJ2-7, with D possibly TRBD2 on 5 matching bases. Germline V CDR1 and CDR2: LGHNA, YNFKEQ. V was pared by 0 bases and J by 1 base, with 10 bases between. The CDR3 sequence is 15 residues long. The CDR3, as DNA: TGTGCCAGCAGCCAAGAGTCTAGCCGGTCCTACGAGCAGTACTTC. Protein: CASSQESSRSYEQYF.

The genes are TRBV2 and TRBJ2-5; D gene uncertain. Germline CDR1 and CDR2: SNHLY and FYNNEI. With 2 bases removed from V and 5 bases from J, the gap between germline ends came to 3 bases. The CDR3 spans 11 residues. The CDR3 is CASSEMETQYF. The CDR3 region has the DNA TGTGCCAGCAGTGAAATGGAGACCCAGTACTTC.

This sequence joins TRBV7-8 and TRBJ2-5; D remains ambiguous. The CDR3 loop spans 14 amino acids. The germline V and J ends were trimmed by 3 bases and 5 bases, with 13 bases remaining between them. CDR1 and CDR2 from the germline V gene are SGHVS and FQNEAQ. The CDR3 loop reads CASSLLVLSETQYF. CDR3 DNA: TGTGCCAGCAGCTTGCTAGTTCTGAGTGAGACCCAGTACTTC. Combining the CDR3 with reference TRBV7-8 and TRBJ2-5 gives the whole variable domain GAGVSQSPRYKVAKRGQDVALRCDPISGHVSLFWYQQALGQGPEFLTYFQNEAQLDKSGLPSDRFFAERPEGSVSTLKIQRTQQEDSAVYLCASSLLVLSETQYFGPGTRLLVL.

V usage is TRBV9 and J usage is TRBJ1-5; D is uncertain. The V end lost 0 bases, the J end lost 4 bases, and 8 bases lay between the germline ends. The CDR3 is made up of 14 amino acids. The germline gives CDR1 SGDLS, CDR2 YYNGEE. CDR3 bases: TGTGCCAGCAGCGTAGGTGGTCCGAATCAGCCCCAGCATTTT. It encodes CASSVGGPNQPQHF.

For the CDR3, the DNA is TGTGCCGACCGATCGAGGGCGGCCTACGAGCAGTACTTC. As protein: CADRSRAAYEQYF. J is TRBJ2-7 and V is TRBV7-3; TRBD2 might be the D (5 bases). The V gene lost 11 bases and the J gene lost 2 bases, with 16 bases spanning the gap. The germline CDR1 and CDR2 sequences are SGHTA and FQGTGA. This CDR3 is built from 13 residues.

The CDR3 coding sequence is TGTGCCAGCAAAGCGGGAGGGCCCTGGAATGAGCAGTTCTTC. Translated, it gives CASKAGGPWNEQFF. The genes are TRBV6-5 and TRBJ2-1; TRBD2 agrees at 10 bases. CDR1 MNHEY and CDR2 SVGAGI come from the germline V gene. The CDR3 is 14 amino acids. V lost 7 bases to trimming and J lost 7 bases; unmatched junction nucleotides: 7.

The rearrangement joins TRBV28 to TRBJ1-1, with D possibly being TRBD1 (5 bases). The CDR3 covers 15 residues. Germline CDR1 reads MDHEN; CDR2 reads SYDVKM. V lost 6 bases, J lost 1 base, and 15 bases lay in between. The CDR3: CASSYTGRGNTEAFF. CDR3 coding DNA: TGTGCCAGCAGCTACACAGGACGGGGGAACACTGAAGCTTTCTTT.

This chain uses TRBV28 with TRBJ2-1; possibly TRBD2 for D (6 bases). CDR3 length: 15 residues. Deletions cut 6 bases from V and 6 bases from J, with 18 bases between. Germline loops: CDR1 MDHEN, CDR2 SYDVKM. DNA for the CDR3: TGTGCCAGCAGCTTGTGGGGGGACGAGCTCAATGAGCAGTTCTTC. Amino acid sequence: CASSLWGDELNEQFF.

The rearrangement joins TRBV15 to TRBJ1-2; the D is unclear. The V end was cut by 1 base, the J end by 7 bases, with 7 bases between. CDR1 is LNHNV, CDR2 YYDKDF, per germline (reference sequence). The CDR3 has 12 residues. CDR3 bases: TGTGCCACCAGCAGAGTCGGGTTTGGCTACACCTTC. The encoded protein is CATSRVGFGYTF.

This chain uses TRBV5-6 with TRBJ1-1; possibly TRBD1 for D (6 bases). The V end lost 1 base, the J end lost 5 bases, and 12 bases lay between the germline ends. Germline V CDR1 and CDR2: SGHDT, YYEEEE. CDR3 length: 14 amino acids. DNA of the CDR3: TGTGCCAGCAGCTTGCAGGGGAGGCGGACTGAAGCTTTCTTT. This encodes CASSLQGRRTEAFF.

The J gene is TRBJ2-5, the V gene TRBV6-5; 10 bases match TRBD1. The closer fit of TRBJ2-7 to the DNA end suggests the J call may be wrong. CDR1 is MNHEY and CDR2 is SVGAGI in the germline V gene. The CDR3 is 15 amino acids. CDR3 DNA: TGTGCCAGCAGTGACTGGACAGGGGGGATCTACGAGCAGTACTTC. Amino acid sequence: CASSDWTGGIYEQYF.

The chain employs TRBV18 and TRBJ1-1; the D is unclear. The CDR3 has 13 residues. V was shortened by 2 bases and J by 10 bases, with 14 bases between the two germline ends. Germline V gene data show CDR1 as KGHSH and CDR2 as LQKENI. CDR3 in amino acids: CASSPKPGGLAFF. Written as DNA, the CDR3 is TGTGCCAGCTCACCAAAGCCGGGAGGGTTAGCTTTCTTT.

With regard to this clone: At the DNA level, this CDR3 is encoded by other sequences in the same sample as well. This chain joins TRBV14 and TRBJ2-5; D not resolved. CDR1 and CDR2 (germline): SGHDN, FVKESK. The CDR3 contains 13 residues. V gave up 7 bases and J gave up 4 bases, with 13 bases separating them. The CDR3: CASNRVLGETQYF. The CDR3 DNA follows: TGTGCCAGCAACCGGGTCCTTGGAGAGACCCAGTACTTC.

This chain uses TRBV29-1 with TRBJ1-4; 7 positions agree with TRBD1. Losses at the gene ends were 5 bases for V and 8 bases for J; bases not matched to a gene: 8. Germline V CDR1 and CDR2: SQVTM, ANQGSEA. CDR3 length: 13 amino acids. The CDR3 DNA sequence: TGCAGCGTTTCCGGGACAGAATCCGAAAAACTGTTTTTT. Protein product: CSVSGTESEKLFF.

DNA of the CDR3: TGTGCCAGCAGCTTAGGCTCGGGTTTAGGGGAAGAGACCCAGTACTTC. Protein sequence: CASSLGSGLGEETQYF. The rearrangement joins TRBV7-3 to TRBJ2-5, with D perhaps matching TRBD1 (5 bases). The CDR3 consists of 16 residues. Looked up from germline, CDR1 is SGHTA and CDR2 is FQGTGA. The germline V and J ends were trimmed by 2 bases and 3 bases, with 16 bases remaining between them.

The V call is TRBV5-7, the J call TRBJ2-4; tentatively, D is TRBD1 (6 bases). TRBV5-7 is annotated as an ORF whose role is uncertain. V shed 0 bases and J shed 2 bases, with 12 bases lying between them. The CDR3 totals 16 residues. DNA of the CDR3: TGTGCCAGCAGCTTGGCCGTTACAGGGTCCAAAAACATTCAGTACTTC. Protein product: CASSLAVTGSKNIQYF.

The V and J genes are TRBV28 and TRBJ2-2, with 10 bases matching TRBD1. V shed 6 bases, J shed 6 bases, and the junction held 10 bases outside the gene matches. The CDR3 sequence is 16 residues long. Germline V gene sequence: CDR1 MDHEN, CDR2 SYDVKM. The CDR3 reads CASRPAGTGEAGELFF. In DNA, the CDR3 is TGTGCCAGCAGGCCCGCCGGGACAGGGGAAGCCGGGGAGCTGTTTTTT.

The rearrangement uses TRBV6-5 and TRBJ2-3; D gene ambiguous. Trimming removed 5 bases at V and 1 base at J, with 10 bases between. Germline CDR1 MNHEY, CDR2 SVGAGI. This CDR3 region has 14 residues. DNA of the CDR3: TGTGCCAGCAGTCGGCGAGGAGGCACAGATACGCAGTATTTT. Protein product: CASSRRGGTDTQYF.

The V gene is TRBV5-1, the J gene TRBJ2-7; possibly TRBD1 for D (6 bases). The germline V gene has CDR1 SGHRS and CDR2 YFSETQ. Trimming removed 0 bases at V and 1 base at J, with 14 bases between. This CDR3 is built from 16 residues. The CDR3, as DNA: TGCGCCAGCAGCTTGGTGACAGGCGCCTATTCCTACGAGCAGTACTTC. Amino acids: CASSLVTGAYSYEQYF. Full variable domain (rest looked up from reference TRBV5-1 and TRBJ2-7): KAGVTQTPRYLIKTRGQQVTLSCSPISGHRSVSWYQQTPGQGLQFLFEYFSETQRNKGNFPGRFSGRQFSNSRSEMNVSTLELGDSALYLCASSLVTGAYSYEQYFGPGTRLTVT.

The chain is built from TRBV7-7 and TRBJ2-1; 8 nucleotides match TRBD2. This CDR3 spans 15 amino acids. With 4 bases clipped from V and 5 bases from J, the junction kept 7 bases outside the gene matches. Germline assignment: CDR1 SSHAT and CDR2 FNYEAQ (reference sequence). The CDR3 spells CASSSSAGANNEQFF. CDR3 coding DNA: TGTGCCAGCAGCTCCTCAGCGGGAGCCAACAATGAGCAGTTCTTC.

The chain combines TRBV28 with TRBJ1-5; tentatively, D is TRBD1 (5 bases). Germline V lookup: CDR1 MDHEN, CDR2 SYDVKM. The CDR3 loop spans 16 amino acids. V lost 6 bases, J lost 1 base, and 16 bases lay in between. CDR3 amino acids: CASRTVGGSSNQPQHF. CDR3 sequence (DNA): TGTGCCAGCAGGACCGTCGGGGGTTCGAGCAATCAGCCCCAGCATTTT.

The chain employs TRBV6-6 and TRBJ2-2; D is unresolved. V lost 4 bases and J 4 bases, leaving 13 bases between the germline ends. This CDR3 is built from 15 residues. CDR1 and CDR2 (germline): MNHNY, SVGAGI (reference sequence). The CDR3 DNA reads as TGTGCCAGCAGTTCCTCCGGCTCAGGCACCGGGGAGCTGTTTTTT. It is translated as CASSSSGSGTGELFF.

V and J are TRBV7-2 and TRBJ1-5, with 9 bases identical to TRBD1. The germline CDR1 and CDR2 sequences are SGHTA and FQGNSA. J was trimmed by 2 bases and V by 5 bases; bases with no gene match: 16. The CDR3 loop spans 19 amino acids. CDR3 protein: CASSKHAGTGIDGNQPQHF. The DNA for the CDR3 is TGTGCCAGCAGCAAGCATGCCGGGACAGGGATTGATGGCAATCAGCCCCAGCATTTT. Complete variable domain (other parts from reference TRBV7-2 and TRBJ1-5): GAGVSQSPSNKVTEKGKDVELRCDPISGHTALYWYRQSLGQGLEFLIYFQGNSAPDKSGLPSDRFSAERTGGSVSTLTIQRTQQEDSAVYLCASSKHAGTGIDGNQPQHFGDGTRLSIL.

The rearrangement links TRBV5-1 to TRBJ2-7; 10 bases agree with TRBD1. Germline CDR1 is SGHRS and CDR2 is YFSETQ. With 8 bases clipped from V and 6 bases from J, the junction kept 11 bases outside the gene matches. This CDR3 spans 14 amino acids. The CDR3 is CASTDSGTGVEQYF. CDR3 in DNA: TGCGCCAGTACTGATTCTGGGACAGGGGTCGAGCAGTACTTC. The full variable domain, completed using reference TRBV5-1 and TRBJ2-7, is KAGVTQTPRYLIKTRGQQVTLSCSPISGHRSVSWYQQTPGQGLQFLFEYFSETQRNKGNFPGRFSGRQFSNSRSEMNVSTLELGDSALYLCASTDSGTGVEQYFGPGTRLTVT.

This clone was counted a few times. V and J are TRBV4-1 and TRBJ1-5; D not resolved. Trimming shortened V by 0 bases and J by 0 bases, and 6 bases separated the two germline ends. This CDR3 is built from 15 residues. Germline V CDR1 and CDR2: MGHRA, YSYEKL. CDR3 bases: TGCGCCAGCAGCCAAGAAGGGTATAGCAATCAGCCCCAGCATTTT. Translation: CASSQEGYSNQPQHF.